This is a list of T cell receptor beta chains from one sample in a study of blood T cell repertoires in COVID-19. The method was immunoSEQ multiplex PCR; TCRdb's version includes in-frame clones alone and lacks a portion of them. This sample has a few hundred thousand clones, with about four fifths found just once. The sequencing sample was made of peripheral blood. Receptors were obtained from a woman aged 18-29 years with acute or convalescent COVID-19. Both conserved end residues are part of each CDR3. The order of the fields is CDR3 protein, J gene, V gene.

CDR3 protein: CAWSWSLGTGGSTEAFF
J gene: TRBJ1-1
V gene: TRBV30

CDR3 protein: CASSGQGAPGGNTIYF
J gene: TRBJ1-3
V gene: TRBV9

CDR3 protein: CATSRVNLSTLGANVLTF
J gene: TRBJ2-6
V gene: TRBV15

CDR3 protein: CASSRESGNTIYF
J gene: TRBJ1-3
V gene: TRBV6-5

CDR3 protein: CASGLQSGNHNEQFF
J gene: TRBJ2-1
V gene: TRBV12-5

CDR3 protein: CASSLLGTGPSPLHF
J gene: TRBJ1-6
V gene: TRBV7-3

CDR3 protein: CASSPLGLAVSRELFF
J gene: TRBJ2-2
V gene: TRBV18

CDR3 protein: CASSYGGQGDYNEQFF
J gene: TRBJ2-1
V gene: TRBV6-2/TRBV6-3

CDR3 protein: CASSQAGVPPGLAGLGGFF
J gene: TRBJ2-1
V gene: TRBV3-1/TRBV3-2

CDR3 protein: CASSQDLSGFATSEQYF
J gene: TRBJ2-7
V gene: TRBV4-1

CDR3 protein: CASSYPSGRAVGEETQYF
J gene: TRBJ2-5
V gene: TRBV7-9